The 22 T cell receptor beta chains given below trace back to one sample, sequenced in a study of blood T cell repertoires in COVID-19. TCRdb's copy holds only in-frame clones and misses some; the assay was immunoSEQ multiplex PCR. Among about 95,000 clones listed, about four fifths were seen once. Material: peripheral blood. The receptor set was obtained from an elderly man with COVID-19, enrolled during active disease.

The chain's CDR3 is CASSSDSEVYTIYF. In nucleotides, the CDR3 is TGTGCCAGCAGCTCGGACTCGGAGGTGTACACCATATATTTT. The rearrangement uses TRBV7-9 and TRBJ1-3; no clear D gene. Germline V gene data show CDR1 as SEHNR and CDR2 as FQNEAQ (reference sequence). The CDR3 covers 14 residues. V was pared by 4 bases and J by 8 bases, with 15 bases between.

The J gene is TRBJ1-2, the V gene TRBV6-5, with 9 positions matching TRBD1. The CDR3 length is 15 residues. The V segment lost 6 bases and the J segment 4 bases; nucleotides outside the gene matches: 9. Germline CDR1 and CDR2: MNHEY and SVGAGI. CDR3 sequence: CASRGQGLGAYGYTF. CDR3 DNA sequence: TGTGCCAGCAGAGGACAGGGGCTGGGCGCCTATGGCTACACCTTC.

V gene TRBV10-3 combines with J gene TRBJ1-5; no clear D gene. V was clipped by 10 bases and J by 2 bases, with 12 bases between them. Germline lookup yields CDR1 ENHRY and CDR2 SYGVKD. CDR3 length: 13 residues. The CDR3, as DNA: TGTGCCACCATGAGGGAGGGCAATCAGCCCCAGCATTTT. Translated, it gives CATMREGNQPQHF.

This clone has a single count. The V and J genes are TRBV5-4 and TRBJ2-7, with D possibly matching TRBD2 (5 bases). The CDR3 extends over 13 amino acids. Germline V gives CDR1 SGHNT, CDR2 YYREEE (reference sequence). Trimming removed 5 bases at V and 2 bases at J, with 11 bases between. CDR3 sequence (DNA): TGTGCCAGCAGTCGAGGGTTGGCCTACGAGCAGTACTTC. It encodes CASSRGLAYEQYF.

The DNA of the CDR3 is TGTGCCAGCAGCCCGGGACAGGGGGTCTACAATGAGCAGTTCTTC. It is translated as CASSPGQGVYNEQFF. V is TRBV14 and J is TRBJ2-1; 11 nucleotides align to TRBD1. Trimming at V came to 4 bases and at J to 3 bases, leaving 2 bases not matched to a gene. The CDR3 extends over 15 amino acids. Looked up from germline, CDR1 is SGHDN and CDR2 is FVKESK. Full variable domain (outside the CDR3, taken from reference TRBV14 and TRBJ2-1): EAGVTQFPSHSVIEKGQTVTLRCDPISGHDNLYWYRRVMGKEIKFLLHFVKESKQDESGMPNNRFLAERTGGTYSTLKVQPAELEDSGVYFCASSPGQGVYNEQFFGPGTRLTVL.

The genes are TRBV10-1 and TRBJ1-6; perhaps TRBD1 as D (5 bases). Germline CDR1 is WNHNN and CDR2 is SYGVQD (reference sequence). There are 14 residues in the CDR3. V lost 4 bases, J lost 10 bases, and 14 bases lay in between. The CDR3 sequence is CASSASGMGSPLHF. The CDR3, as DNA: TGCGCCAGCAGTGCCTCAGGGATGGGCTCACCCCTCCACTTT.

This clone was recorded once. The chain couples TRBV6-5 to TRBJ2-2, with 7 bases identical to TRBD1. V lost 0 bases to trimming and J lost 7 bases; unmatched junction nucleotides: 8. Germline assignment: CDR1 MNHEY and CDR2 SVGAGI. CDR3 length equals 16 residues. Here the CDR3 reads CASSYSFTGAIGELFF. In DNA form, the CDR3 reads TGTGCCAGCAGTTACTCTTTCACAGGGGCGATCGGGGAGCTGTTTTTT.

The genes are TRBV2 and TRBJ1-2, with a weak D call TRBD1 (6 bases). CDR1 and CDR2 from the germline V gene are SNHLY and FYNNEI. The CDR3 runs to 16 residues. V gave up 4 bases and J gave up 2 bases, with 17 bases separating them. The CDR3 nucleotides are TGTGCCAGCAGTGCCTTTTTGGGGGCAGGAAACTATGGCTACACCTTC. As protein: CASSAFLGAGNYGYTF.

The V call is TRBV29-1, the J call TRBJ2-3; TRBD2 matches at 7 bases. CDR3 length: 14 residues. Germline CDR1 and CDR2: SQVTM and ANQGSEA. The trim removed 3 bases at V and 6 bases at J, leaving 9 bases unmatched. The CDR3 DNA reads TGCAGCGTTGATTGGAGCGGGGTGGCGGATACGCAGTATTTT. Translation: CSVDWSGVADTQYF.

The chain is built from TRBV10-1 and TRBJ2-7; tentative D call: TRBD2 (7 bases). The germline V and J ends were trimmed by 3 bases and 2 bases, with 14 bases remaining between them. The CDR3 totals 15 residues. The germline V gene encodes CDR1 WNHNN and CDR2 SYGVQD (reference sequence). As DNA, the CDR3 is TGCGCCAGCAGTGAAGGGCGGGGGCTCCCCTACGAGCAGTACTTC. Its translation is CASSEGRGLPYEQYF.

The chain is built from TRBV24-1 and TRBJ2-7; TRBD2 is a possible D gene (5 bases). This CDR3 is 16 amino acids long. Germline-derived CDR1 and CDR2 are KGHDR and SFDVKD. V was pared by 0 bases and J by 0 bases, with 11 bases between. This CDR3 reads CATSDLERLSSYEQYF. The DNA for the CDR3 is TGTGCCACCAGTGATTTGGAGCGGCTCAGCTCCTACGAGCAGTACTTC.

The chain joins TRBV4-1 to TRBJ1-6; D uncertain. Trimming took off 0 bases at V and 13 bases at J, with 10 bases between the two ends. The CDR3 length is 13 residues. From germline, CDR1 is MGHRA and CDR2 YSYEKL. CDR3 loop: CASSQDLELPLHF. CDR3 sequence (DNA): TGCGCCAGCAGCCAAGATCTAGAGCTTCCCCTCCACTTT.

The chain combines TRBV5-3 with TRBJ1-5, with D tentatively TRBD1 (6 bases). TRBV5-3 carries the ORF label, with uncertain function. The CDR3 totals 16 residues. V shed 1 base and J shed 9 bases, with 20 bases lying between them. The CDR3 region is CARSLMSVEGVRPQHF. As DNA, the CDR3 is TGTGCCAGAAGCTTGATGTCGGTCGAGGGGGTTCGGCCCCAGCATTTT.

This chain connects TRBV16 to TRBJ1-6; D is unclear. CDR1 KGHSY and CDR2 FQNENV come from the germline V gene. The CDR3 contains 17 residues. The germline V and J ends were trimmed by 0 bases and 8 bases, with 17 bases remaining between them. The CDR3, as DNA: TGTGCCAGCAGCCAATCTTGGACTATCCGGCGGGATTCACCCCTCCACTTT. Its translation is CASSQSWTIRRDSPLHF. Together with reference TRBV16 and TRBJ1-6, the CDR3 gives the full variable domain: GEEVAQTPKHLVRGEGQKAKLYCAPIKGHSYVFWYQQVLKNEFKFLISFQNENVFDETGMPKERFSAKCLPNSPCSLEIQATKLEDSAVYFCASSQSWTIRRDSPLHFGNGTRLTVT.

This rearrangement joins TRBV19 to TRBJ2-1; 7 bases fit TRBD1. Germline loops: CDR1 LNHDA, CDR2 SQIVND (reference sequence). V was clipped by 8 bases and J by 9 bases; unmatched bases: 16. This CDR3 is built from 15 residues. CDR3 coding DNA: TGTGCCAGTTCCAATCGACAGGGTAGCCGCGTTGAGCAGTTCTTC. It encodes CASSNRQGSRVEQFF.

The chain employs TRBV5-6 and TRBJ2-7; D not resolved. CDR1 is SGHDT and CDR2 is YYEEEE in the germline V gene. V was shortened by 2 bases and J by 1 base, with 16 bases between the two germline ends. CDR3 length: 16 amino acids. CDR3 nucleotide sequence: TGTGCCAGCAGCTTTAGTTGGCAGGTCCGATCCTACGAGCAGTACTTC. It translates to CASSFSWQVRSYEQYF.

The chain has TRBV30 and TRBJ1-2; perhaps TRBD1 as D (6 bases). The CDR3 is 14 residues long. Deletions cut 3 bases from V and 4 bases from J, with 15 bases between. Germline assignment: CDR1 GTSNPN and CDR2 SVGIG (reference sequence). CDR3 region: CAWRLQGPSYGYTF. In DNA form, the CDR3 reads TGTGCCTGGAGACTACAGGGACCTTCCTATGGCTACACCTTC.

The chain combines TRBV19 with TRBJ2-3; 9 bases map to TRBD2. With 7 bases clipped from V and 6 bases from J, the junction kept 8 bases outside the gene matches. CDR1 is LNHDA and CDR2 is SQIVND in the germline V gene (reference sequence). The CDR3 covers 14 residues. CDR3 DNA: TGTGCCAGTAAGGCGGCTAGCGGGGTGGATACGCAGTATTTT. Encoded protein: CASKAASGVDTQYF.

The genes are TRBV29-1 and TRBJ2-3, with D tentatively TRBD1 (5 bases). V gave up 4 bases and J gave up 4 bases, with 18 bases separating them. CDR1 is SQVTM, CDR2 ANQGSEA, per germline. The CDR3 is 15 residues long. The CDR3: CSVVRALDTSDTQYF. The CDR3 bases are TGCAGCGTTGTCAGGGCGTTGGATACATCAGATACGCAGTATTTT.

The chain is built from TRBV11-2 and TRBJ2-1, with 11 bases that match TRBD1. V gave up 3 bases and J gave up 6 bases; unmatched junction bases: 1. Germline V gives CDR1 SGHAT, CDR2 FQNNGV. The CDR3 totals 14 residues. The CDR3 coding sequence is TGTGCCAGCAGCTTGGGGACAGGGGGCAATGAGCAGTTCTTC. It yields the protein CASSLGTGGNEQFF.

A few counts support this clone. The chain employs TRBV30 and TRBJ2-7, with 9 nucleotides matching TRBD1. Trimming took 1 base from V and 4 from J; bases not matched to a gene: 14. The CDR3 runs to 17 residues. CDR1 GTSNPN and CDR2 SVGIG come from the germline V gene (reference sequence). CDR3 sequence reads: CAWSDRDRVYMGYEQYF. CDR3 sequence (DNA): TGTGCCTGGAGTGACCGGGACAGGGTTTATATGGGATACGAGCAGTACTTC.

The chain recombines TRBV7-3 with TRBJ1-5, with TRBD1 matching over 9 bases. This CDR3 comprises 22 residues. Losses at the gene ends were 5 bases for V and 3 bases for J; bases not matched to a gene: 26. Germline CDR1 is SGHTA and CDR2 is FQGTGA. CDR3 in DNA: TGTGCCAGCAGCCCAACGGGCGGGGAAGGGACAGGGAGAGGACTTTACAATCAGCCCCAGCATTTT. This sequence encodes CASSPTGGEGTGRGLYNQPQHF.